The sequence of this TCR beta chain was determined in a study of CD8 T cells in ankylosing spondylitis. Study observations and caveats: The authors reported significant enrichment of disease-linked clones in matched ankylosing spondylitis synovial fluid. A motif in TCR beta, a set of under ten highly homologous variants, appeared characteristic of ankylosing spondylitis blood.

In its sample, this clonotype was seen many times. The antigen remains undetermined. The CDR3 loop spans 14 amino acids. Germline lookup yields CDR1 MNHEY and CDR2 SMNVEV (reference sequence). V was cut by 6 bases and J by 4 bases, with 15 bases left in between. TCRdb processed the 5' RACE reads anew with MiXCR; each CDR3 protein has one entry. The table includes 240,000 or so distinct CDR3 sequences, about 11% detected once. The specimen sequenced was blood, either unsorted or a sorted T cell fraction (not recorded which). The receptor comes from a male donor with ankylosing spondylitis or in good health (not recorded which). V gene TRBV27 combines with J gene TRBJ1-2; weak D call: TRBD1 (5 bases). The CDR3 loop reads CASRSDREIYGYTF. The CDR3 nucleotides are TGTGCCAGCAGATCAGACAGAGAGATCTATGGCTACACCTTC.